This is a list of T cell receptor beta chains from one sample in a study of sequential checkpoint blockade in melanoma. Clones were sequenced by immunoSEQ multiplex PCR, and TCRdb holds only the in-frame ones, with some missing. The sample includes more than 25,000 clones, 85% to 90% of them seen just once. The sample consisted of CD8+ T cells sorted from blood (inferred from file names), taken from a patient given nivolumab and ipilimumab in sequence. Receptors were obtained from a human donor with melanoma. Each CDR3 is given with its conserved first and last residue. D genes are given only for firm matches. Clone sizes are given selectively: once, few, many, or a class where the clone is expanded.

cdr3_aa: CASSRLGLAGAPLEQYF
cdr3_nt: TGCGCCAGCAGCCGACTAGGACTAGCGGGAGCCCCCCTCGAGCAGTACTTC
d_call: TRBD2
j_call: TRBJ2-7
clone_size: NA
v_call: TRBV4-1

cdr3_aa: CASGEWTSGRMGAGANVLTF
cdr3_nt: TGTGCAAGTGGGGAATGGACTAGCGGGAGAATGGGGGCTGGGGCCAACGTCCTGACTTTC
d_call: NA
j_call: TRBJ2-6
clone_size: NA
v_call: TRBV12-2

cdr3_aa: CASSFHSSGSYEQYF
cdr3_nt: TGTGCCAGCAGCTTCCATTCTAGCGGGAGTTACGAGCAGTACTTC
d_call: TRBD2
j_call: TRBJ2-7
clone_size: few
v_call: TRBV7-9

cdr3_aa: CASSERASGYNEQFF
cdr3_nt: TGTGCCAGCAGTGAACGGGCTAGCGGATACAATGAGCAGTTCTTC
d_call: TRBD2
j_call: TRBJ2-1
clone_size: NA
v_call: TRBV2

cdr3_aa: CASSPPPRTRRADTQYF
cdr3_nt: TGTGCCAGCAGCCCACCCCCCCGGACTAGGCGTGCAGATACGCAGTATTTT
d_call: TRBD2
j_call: TRBJ2-3
clone_size: NA
v_call: TRBV7-9

cdr3_aa: CASSYTTLAGETQYF
cdr3_nt: TGTGCCAGCAGTTACACGACCCTGGCGGGGGAGACCCAGTACTTC
d_call: NA
j_call: TRBJ2-5
clone_size: NA
v_call: TRBV6-5

cdr3_aa: CASSQETGVYYGYTF
cdr3_nt: TGTGCCAGCAGCCAAGAGACAGGGGTTTACTATGGCTACACCTTC
d_call: TRBD1
j_call: TRBJ1-2
clone_size: NA
v_call: TRBV4-2

cdr3_aa: CASSGKKPGNTIYF
cdr3_nt: TGTGCCAGCTCCGGGAAAAAACCTGGAAACACCATATATTTT
d_call: NA
j_call: TRBJ1-3
clone_size: NA
v_call: TRBV9

cdr3_aa: CASSQITSYEQYF
cdr3_nt: TGTGCCAGCAGCCAAATCACCTCCTACGAGCAGTACTTC
d_call: NA
j_call: TRBJ2-7
clone_size: NA
v_call: TRBV14

cdr3_aa: CASSLSAGGAADTQYF
cdr3_nt: TGTGCCAGCAGTTTATCGGCAGGGGGCGCCGCAGATACGCAGTATTTT
d_call: TRBD1
j_call: TRBJ2-3
clone_size: NA
v_call: TRBV27

cdr3_aa: CSVIGDEQFF
cdr3_nt: TGCAGCGTTATTGGAGATGAGCAGTTCTTC
d_call: NA
j_call: TRBJ2-1
clone_size: NA
v_call: TRBV29-1

cdr3_aa: CASSSGPIEGNTIYF
cdr3_nt: TGTGCCAGCAGCTCGGGCCCTATTGAGGGTAACACCATATATTTT
d_call: NA
j_call: TRBJ1-3
clone_size: NA
v_call: TRBV7-6

cdr3_aa: CASSDPGLAANRETQYF
cdr3_nt: TGTGCCAGCAGTGATCCGGGACTAGCGGCCAATAGGGAGACCCAGTACTTC
d_call: TRBD2
j_call: TRBJ2-5
clone_size: NA
v_call: TRBV2

cdr3_aa: CASSHFQGEAFF
cdr3_nt: TGCGCCAGCAGCCACTTTCAGGGAGAAGCTTTCTTT
d_call: NA
j_call: TRBJ1-1
clone_size: once
v_call: TRBV4-3

cdr3_aa: CASSLRTRTEAFF
cdr3_nt: TGTGCCAGCAGTTTACGGACACGCACTGAAGCTTTCTTT
d_call: NA
j_call: TRBJ1-1
clone_size: NA
v_call: TRBV27

cdr3_aa: CASRLGAGGKTQYF
cdr3_nt: TGTGCCAGCAGGCTGGGGGCAGGGGGTAAGACCCAGTACTTC
d_call: TRBD1
j_call: TRBJ2-5
clone_size: NA
v_call: TRBV28

cdr3_aa: CASSQVGPSSVKEAQYF
cdr3_nt: TGTGCCAGCAGCCAAGTAGGCCCTAGCTCGGTAAAAGAGGCCCAGTACTTC
d_call: NA
j_call: TRBJ2-5
clone_size: NA
v_call: TRBV4-2

cdr3_aa: CASSLRGLETQYF
cdr3_nt: TGTGCCAGCAGTTTAAGGGGCTTGGAGACCCAGTACTTC
d_call: NA
j_call: TRBJ2-5
clone_size: once
v_call: TRBV27

cdr3_aa: CASSPTSGGYTF
cdr3_nt: TGTGCCAGCAGCCCAACTAGTGGGGGCTACACCTTC
d_call: NA
j_call: TRBJ1-2
clone_size: NA
v_call: TRBV5-4

cdr3_aa: CASSPELAMGGTQYF
cdr3_nt: TGTGCCAGCAGCCCGGAGTTAGCGATGGGGGGTACGCAGTATTTT
d_call: NA
j_call: TRBJ2-3
clone_size: NA
v_call: TRBV5-4

cdr3_aa: CASSPAGNPYNEQFF
cdr3_nt: TGTGCCAGTAGCCCCGCGGGGAACCCTTACAATGAGCAGTTCTTC
d_call: NA
j_call: TRBJ2-1
clone_size: once
v_call: TRBV19

cdr3_aa: CASSPRTGLNTEAFF
cdr3_nt: TGTGCCAGCAGTCCGAGGACTGGATTGAACACTGAAGCTTTCTTT
d_call: NA
j_call: TRBJ1-1
clone_size: NA
v_call: TRBV27

cdr3_aa: CASSSPTGGLEQYF
cdr3_nt: TGTGCCAGCAGCTCCCCTACGGGGGGGCTGGAGCAGTACTTC
d_call: TRBD2
j_call: TRBJ2-7
clone_size: NA
v_call: TRBV5-5

cdr3_aa: CASSLASDTQYF
cdr3_nt: TGTGCCAGCAGCTTGGCATCAGATACGCAGTATTTT
d_call: NA
j_call: TRBJ2-3
clone_size: NA
v_call: TRBV5-4

cdr3_aa: CASSGGAGGQAKNIQYF
cdr3_nt: TGTGCCAGCAGCGGCGGGGCGGGGGGTCAAGCCAAAAACATTCAGTACTTC
d_call: TRBD2
j_call: TRBJ2-4
clone_size: NA
v_call: TRBV13

cdr3_aa: CATQFGMTLPMNTEAFF
cdr3_nt: TGTGCCACCCAGTTTGGTATGACTCTACCCATGAACACTGAAGCTTTCTTT
d_call: NA
j_call: TRBJ1-1
clone_size: NA
v_call: TRBV28

cdr3_aa: CASSFQGALYEQYF
cdr3_nt: TGTGCCAGCAGTTTTCAGGGGGCCCTCTACGAGCAGTACTTC
d_call: TRBD1
j_call: TRBJ2-7
clone_size: NA
v_call: TRBV27

cdr3_aa: CASSWRQAAGQPQHF
cdr3_nt: TGTGCCAGCAGTTGGCGACAAGCAGCAGGTCAGCCCCAGCATTTT
d_call: NA
j_call: TRBJ1-5
clone_size: once
v_call: TRBV27

cdr3_aa: CASSLGGTYLEFF
cdr3_nt: TGTGCCAGCAGCTTAGGCGGGACTTACCTGGAGTTCTTC
d_call: NA
j_call: TRBJ2-1
clone_size: NA
v_call: TRBV11-2

cdr3_aa: CASSMSLAGIEQFF
cdr3_nt: TGTGCCAGTAGTATGAGTCTAGCGGGAATTGAGCAGTTCTTC
d_call: TRBD2
j_call: TRBJ2-1
clone_size: once
v_call: TRBV19

cdr3_aa: CASSIGQGLGGYTF
cdr3_nt: TGTGCCAGTAGTATCGGGCAGGGGCTCGGTGGCTACACCTTC
d_call: NA
j_call: TRBJ1-2
clone_size: NA
v_call: TRBV19

cdr3_aa: CASSPGRRNEKLFF
cdr3_nt: TGTGCCAGTAGCCCGGGTCGACGAAATGAAAAACTGTTTTTT
d_call: NA
j_call: TRBJ1-4
clone_size: NA
v_call: TRBV19

cdr3_aa: CASSLVGAAAGNTIYF
cdr3_nt: TGTGCCAGCAGCTTAGTGGGGGCCGCTGCTGGAAACACCATATATTTT
d_call: NA
j_call: TRBJ1-3
clone_size: few
v_call: TRBV7-3

cdr3_aa: CASSLETDTEAFF
cdr3_nt: TGCGCCAGCAGCTTGGAGACTGACACTGAAGCTTTCTTT
d_call: NA
j_call: TRBJ1-1
clone_size: NA
v_call: TRBV5-1

cdr3_aa: CASGPKERGTEAFF
cdr3_nt: TGTGCTAGTGGCCCAAAAGAAAGAGGCACTGAAGCTTTCTTT
d_call: NA
j_call: TRBJ1-1
clone_size: NA
v_call: TRBV12-5

cdr3_aa: CASSLFYAGFYEQYF
cdr3_nt: TGTGCCAGCAGTTTATTTTATGCGGGGTTCTACGAGCAGTACTTC
d_call: NA
j_call: TRBJ2-7
clone_size: NA
v_call: TRBV28

cdr3_aa: CATSRDLTESGANVLTF
cdr3_nt: TGTGCCACCAGCAGAGATCTAACTGAATCTGGGGCCAACGTCCTGACTTTC
d_call: NA
j_call: TRBJ2-6
clone_size: NA
v_call: TRBV15

cdr3_aa: CATSRLRAGGSYEQYF
cdr3_nt: TGTGCCACCAGCAGACTGCGAGCGGGAGGGTCCTACGAGCAGTACTTC
d_call: TRBD2
j_call: TRBJ2-7
clone_size: NA
v_call: TRBV15

cdr3_aa: CASSLITDGYTF
cdr3_nt: TGTGCCAGCAGCTTAATAACGGATGGCTACACCTTC
d_call: NA
j_call: TRBJ1-2
clone_size: NA
v_call: TRBV7-9

cdr3_aa: CAIKWDRGYNEQFF
cdr3_nt: TGTGCCATCAAGTGGGACAGGGGCTACAATGAGCAGTTCTTC
d_call: TRBD1
j_call: TRBJ2-1
clone_size: few
v_call: TRBV10-3

cdr3_aa: CASSLGANEQFF
cdr3_nt: TGTGCCAGCAGCTTAGGGGCCAATGAGCAGTTCTTC
d_call: NA
j_call: TRBJ2-1
clone_size: NA
v_call: TRBV7-3

cdr3_aa: CASSMGVAGGRETQYF
cdr3_nt: TGTGCCAGCAGTATGGGGGTAGCGGGGGGCCGGGAGACCCAGTACTTC
d_call: TRBD2
j_call: TRBJ2-5
clone_size: NA
v_call: TRBV28

cdr3_aa: CASSVERGGGGLNTGELFF
cdr3_nt: TGTGCCAGCAGCGTAGAGAGGGGAGGGGGAGGATTGAACACCGGGGAGCTGTTTTTT
d_call: NA
j_call: TRBJ2-2
clone_size: NA
v_call: TRBV9